The TCR beta chain under discussion was sequenced for a study of T cell repertoires in cytomegalovirus infection. Germline assignment: CDR1 MGHRA and CDR2 YSYEKL. The CDR3 length is 16 residues. J lost 4 bases, V lost 1 base, and 7 bases had no gene match. In regard to this clonotype: As yet, its antigen is unknown.

One entry per CDR3 protein, called by TCRdb with MiXCR from the reads. Counted here are just over 450,000 distinct CDR3 sequences, 42% occurring once; the ten biggest clones make up about 39%. The material was cultured PBMCs, obtained from culture after CMV antigen stimulation. The chain employs TRBV4-1 and TRBJ2-1; TRBD2 aligns across 7 bases. The TCR originated in a human donor in good health (CMV status not recorded). Some clones in this sample may be carry-over from other donors' samples. CDR3 coding DNA: TGCGCCAGCAGCCAAGGGTCGACTAGCAGTTACAATGAGCAGTTCTTC. It specifies CASSQGSTSSYNEQFF.